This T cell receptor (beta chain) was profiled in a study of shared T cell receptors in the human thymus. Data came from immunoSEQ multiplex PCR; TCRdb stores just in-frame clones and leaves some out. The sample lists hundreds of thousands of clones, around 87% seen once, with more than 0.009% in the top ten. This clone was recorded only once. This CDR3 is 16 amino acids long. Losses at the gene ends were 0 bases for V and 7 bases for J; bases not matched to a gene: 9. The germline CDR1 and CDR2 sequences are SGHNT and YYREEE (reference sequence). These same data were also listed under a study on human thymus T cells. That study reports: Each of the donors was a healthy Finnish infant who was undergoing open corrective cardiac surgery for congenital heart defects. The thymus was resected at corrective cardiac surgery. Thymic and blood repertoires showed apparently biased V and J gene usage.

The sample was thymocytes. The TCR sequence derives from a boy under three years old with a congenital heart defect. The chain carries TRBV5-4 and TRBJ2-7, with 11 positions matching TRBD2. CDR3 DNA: TGTGCCAGCAGCTTGGAGGCTAGCGGGAGGAGTGGGGAGCAGTACTTC. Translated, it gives CASSLEASGRSGEQYF.